This TCR beta chain was identified in a study of shared clonotypes between healthy human individuals (TCRdb year 2020). With regard to the full study: The cohort comprised two women and a few men aged 18 to 49 years. For each donor, CD4 naive and CD4 memory were each run on three plates, CD8 naive on two plates, and CD8 memory on one plate. Blood TCR repertoires of about five healthy adults were deeply sequenced to estimate repertoire size and the extent of clonotype sharing between individuals. Different laboratories and diverse techniques were used to prepare libraries and sequence TCR repertoires, to increase sequencing depth and limit assay-specific biases. Per donor, leukapheresis produced somewhere between about 0.9 and 10 billion PBMCs.

TCR CDR3 regions were amplified from genomic DNA by multiplex PCR using the deep immunoSEQ assay. Extracted genomic DNA from each cell subset was distributed evenly across all wells of several immunoSEQ 96-well plates, and each plate was treated as a replicate. Each replicate PCR for sorted subsets received about 210 ng genomic DNA, equal to about 30,000 T cell genomes. The purified libraries were quantified using a Qubit 3.0 fluorometer, sized with a Bioanalyzer 2100, and then quantified again using the KAPA Library Quantification kit. Every immunoSEQ 96-well plate was sequenced on a dedicated single-read 150-cycle Illumina NextSeq 550 flow cell. As for how the authors treated the data: Because the immunoSEQ output held only junctional sequences and lacked quality scores, the filtering could not match the filtering applied to full-length reads. Sequences were annotated with PyIR, a Python wrapper for IgBLAST v1.9, and V/J genes and CDR3 were assigned using IMGT germline references. Reads with weak V/J assignments (E-value above 1e-6), missing CDR3, stop codons, out-of-frame junctions, or ambiguous translated residues were removed. V3J clonotypes were defined as sequences sharing an identical inferred V gene, J gene, and CDR3 amino acid sequence. Percentage overlap between repertoires was calculated by dividing the number of shared unique clonotypes by the size of the smaller repertoire. Three approaches were used to assess repertoire richness: RTK rarefaction, the Chao1 estimator, and Recon v2.1 estimates of unobserved clonotypes. Generation probabilities for all TCRbeta clonotypes obtained by the gDNA method from a handful of donors were computed using OLGA. In TCRdb, the immuneACCESS table is reduced to in-frame sequences with V and J assigned. These tables do not hold every clone; where another copy was compared, an unresolved V gene accounts for under half, and the others remain unexplained. That table gives V, J and clone size, and the DNA gave D and trimming. This sample comprises about 2.3 million clones, 85% to 95% of them detected only once. The biggest ten clones account for 0.35% to 0.5% of the sample.

The donors were healthy, HIV-negative adults with no recently reported acute infections or vaccinations. Every donor was a Caucasian adult living in Nashville, Tennessee, USA. CD4+ T cells were enriched through magnetic negative selection, after which naive cells were positively selected on CD45RA and the remaining negative fraction served as the memory subset. Blood was collected by leukapheresis, and PBMCs were isolated by Ficoll-Histopaque density gradient centrifugation and then cryopreserved in liquid nitrogen vapor phase. Analytical flow cytometry was used to check the purity and quantity of each magnetically sorted T cell population. Genomic DNA was isolated from each sorted fraction and quantified by UV absorbance on a Nanodrop 2000c. V is pruned by 2 bases and J by 2 bases, leaving 6 bases of the junction without a gene match. CDR1 and CDR2, per the germline V gene, are SQVTM and ANQGSEA. Counted from cysteine to phenylalanine, this CDR3 has 14 amino acids. Of all the DNA, just the CDR3 is kept, 42 bases in frame from base 1.

Broader findings and caveats from the paper: Naive subsets generally had larger estimated clonotype richness than memory subsets did. Pairwise subsampling led to the expectation that sequencing depth would affect the degree of clonotype sharing among donors. Sampling was restricted to blood, and TCR repertoires in tissue are likely to differ from TCR repertoires in blood. Because the study included only a small number of donors, the genetic and exposure-history diversity represented was limited. Compared with non-shared clonotypes, the clonotypes found in all four sorted-subset donors had higher generation probabilities. Rarefaction of sorted-subset datasets indicated incomplete sequencing despite the large sequencing depth. Across a handful of donors, about 5% of naive CD4, 3% to 4% of naive CD8, 2% to 2.5% of memory CD4, and approximately 0.4% of memory CD8 clonotypes were shared.

Remarks on this clone: The target of this receptor is not known. No base qualities exist here, and no much larger clone lies one base off it.

The TCR sequence derives from a young man in good health. Some clones in this sample may be carry-over from other donors' samples. The sample taken for sequencing was naive CD4+ T cells from PBMCs. The label giving this sample's cell subset or site can be read as: CD45RA+ positively selected. The chain is encoded by TRBV29-1 joined to TRBJ2-7; 7 bases in between match TRBD2. This receptor has the CDR3 CSVERRGGAYEQYF. The DNA sequence reads TGCAGCGTTGAACGGCGCGGGGGAGCCTACGAGCAGTACTTC.